This T cell receptor beta chain is drawn from a study of T cells expressing NK-cell markers (dated by TCRdb to the early 2020s). About the study as a whole: In sorted CD3+CD56+NKG2C+, CD3+CD56+NKG2C- and CD3+CD56-NKG2C+ T-cell subsets from several donors, TCR beta-chain repertoires were profiled. Randomly selected healthy volunteers, three men and five women, were used as the eight sequenced donors. Among the eight sequenced donors, only one was HCMV-seronegative, while the other seven were HCMV-seropositive. Sequencing of the libraries produced 2 x 150 bp reads on Illumina HiSeq 2000/2500, MiSeq or NextSeq.

About this clonotype itself: It lacks a known antigen.

Results the study describes overall, beyond this receptor: For six donors, the dominant CD3+CD56+NKG2C+ clonotypes were among the top 10 CD8+ clonotypes and accounted for 1.0-7.0% of CD8+ T cells. It remained unclear whether the expanded NKG2C-expressing T cell clones were specific for HCMV antigens. Those dominant clonotypes were again the most abundant among CD3+CD56-NKG2C+ cells in several donors, at roughly 25-65%.

To determine HCMV serostatus, a commercial ELISA kit was used to detect HCMV-specific IgG in serum. Peripheral blood mononuclear cells were isolated from blood by Ficoll density gradient centrifugation. CDR1 and CDR2, looked up from the germline V gene, are ENHRY and SYGVKD. From the cysteine up to the phenylalanine, the CDR3 has a length of 14 residues. No DNA appears here. Instrument on record: Illumina HiSeq 2000. The TCR beta cDNA libraries were made using 5'RACE template switching, a step that added both a universal primer site and unique molecular identifiers. cDNA synthesis was primed from the TCR beta constant segment, followed by two successive PCR amplification steps. On the authors' methods: MIGEC handled demultiplexing of the reads and grouping by UMI, while MiTCR was used to assemble and quantify clonotypes. Only TCR cDNA sequences supported by at least two reads were kept to exclude erroneous sequences. The tcR package was used for downstream repertoire analysis, with clonotypes matched between fractions based on CDR3 nucleotide sequence plus V segment. VDJmatch was used to annotate antigen specificity against VDJdb, with one amino acid substitution allowed in CDR3. TCRdb reprocessed the raw reads; every CDR3 protein sequence is a single record, and DNA is not supplied. These V and J calls rely on TCRdb rather than the paper's analysis. The table held for this sample gives 150,000 to 180,000 distinct CDR3 sequences. 37% of the sample goes to the ten largest clones.

Sequenced sample: blood T cells: a sorted CD56 or NKG2C T cell subset, CD4+ or CD8+ T cells, or bulk PBMC T cells (not recorded which). The sequence links TRBV10-3 to TRBJ2-5; checking the TCRdb D call of TRBD1 is not possible without DNA. The TCR comes from a woman aged 45-65 years in good health. Donor details come from another sample of the same person, matched by shared clones. The CDR3 loop reads CAIREGQGQETQYF.